The 25 T cell receptor beta chains below all came from one sample that was sequenced in a study of T cells after yellow fever vaccination. TCRdb redid the calling of the 5' RACE reads with MiXCR, one entry per CDR3 protein. The sample gives about 150,000 distinct CDR3 sequences, approximately 6.2% of which show up once; 2.5% to 3.5% is in the top ten. The specimen was CD4+ T cells sorted from PBMCs, collected on the day of the first yellow fever vaccination. The source is a man younger than 35 who received the YFV17D yellow fever vaccine.

This clonotype was seen many times. In DNA, the CDR3 is TGCAGTGCTTGGGGGACTAGGGCTAATGAGCAGTTCTTC. This translates into CSAWGTRANEQFF. This chain joins TRBV20-1 and TRBJ2-1; 8 nucleotides agree with TRBD2. Per germline, CDR1 DFQATT and CDR2 SNEGSKA (reference sequence). The trim removed 5 bases at V and 7 bases at J, leaving 7 bases unmatched. The CDR3 consists of 13 residues.

This clonotype has ten or more counts. The chain couples TRBV5-1 to TRBJ2-1; D gene ambiguous. Trimming removed 6 bases at V and 5 bases at J, with 6 bases between. Germline CDR1 SGHRS, CDR2 YFSETQ. The CDR3 is made up of 11 amino acids. DNA of the CDR3: TGCGCCAGCATTGCCAACAATGAGCAGTTCTTC. It translates to CASIANNEQFF. The variable domain in full, completed from reference TRBV5-1 and TRBJ2-1, reads KAGVTQTPRYLIKTRGQQVTLSCSPISGHRSVSWYQQTPGQGLQFLFEYFSETQRNKGNFPGRFSGRQFSNSRSEMNVSTLELGDSALYLCASIANNEQFFGPGTRLTVL.

This clonotype appeared a few times. The chain recombines TRBV19 with TRBJ2-3; maybe TRBD1 (6 bases). The CDR3 has 14 residues. Looked up from germline, CDR1 is LNHDA and CDR2 is SQIVND (reference sequence). Trimming removed 2 bases at V and 4 bases at J, with 10 bases between. As DNA, the CDR3 is TGTGCCAGTAGTATATCAGGGGTCGCAGATACGCAGTATTTT. Amino acids: CASSISGVADTQYF.

This clonotype showed up many times. The V and J genes are TRBV30 and TRBJ1-1; D might be TRBD1 (5 bases). The germline CDR1 and CDR2 sequences are GTSNPN and SVGIG (reference sequence). The V end was cut by 4 bases, the J end by 10 bases, with 10 bases between. The CDR3 has 10 amino acids. The CDR3, as DNA: TGTGCCTGGATCCCAGGGAGAGCTTTCTTT. It yields the protein CAWIPGRAFF.

The rearrangement links TRBV20-1 to TRBJ1-3, with no clear D. Germline V gives CDR1 DFQATT, CDR2 SNEGSKA (reference sequence). Trimming shortened V by 3 bases and J by 7 bases, and 7 bases separated the two germline ends. This CDR3 region has 11 residues. This CDR3 is CSARLGNTIYF. CDR3 sequence (DNA): TGCAGTGCTAGGCTGGGGAACACCATATATTTT.

The rearrangement uses TRBV20-1 and TRBJ2-5; TRBD2 agrees at 9 bases. CDR3 length equals 12 residues. V shed 3 bases and J 4 bases; nucleotides not matched to a gene: 0. Germline V gives CDR1 DFQATT, CDR2 SNEGSKA (reference sequence). This CDR3 is CSARTSGETQYF. The CDR3 coding sequence is TGCAGTGCTAGGACTAGCGGAGAGACCCAGTACTTC.

In this sample, this clonotype turned up many times. The chain is built from TRBV7-6 and TRBJ1-1; no definite D call. CDR1 is SGHVS and CDR2 is FNYEAQ in the germline V gene. The CDR3 has 14 amino acids. V gave up 4 bases and J gave up 11 bases, with 20 bases separating them. CDR3 in DNA: TGTGCCAGCAGCTCAACCGTCCCTCCTTATTGGGCTTTCTTT. Its protein is CASSSTVPPYWAFF.

This clonotype was seen more than once but under ten times. The V call is TRBV7-3, the J call TRBJ2-1, with 10 bases that match TRBD1. The CDR3 consists of 13 residues. CDR1 and CDR2 (germline): SGHTA, FQGTGA. V lost 3 bases to trimming and J lost 14 bases; unmatched junction nucleotides: 7. The CDR3 is CASSFLSGQGKFF. The CDR3, as DNA: TGTGCCAGCAGCTTTCTCTCGGGACAGGGGAAGTTCTTC.

This chain links TRBV7-2 with TRBJ2-1, with 10 bases that match TRBD1. The germline gives CDR1 SGHTA, CDR2 FQGNSA. V trimming: 6 bases; J trimming: 2 bases; junction bases outside the gene matches: 4. The CDR3 is made up of 15 amino acids. CDR3 sequence (DNA): TGTGCCAGCAGGGCGGACAGGGGGACCTACAATGAGCAGTTCTTC. Its protein product is CASRADRGTYNEQFF.

At least ten counts were recorded for this clonotype. The V call is TRBV12-3 or TRBV12-4, the J call TRBJ1-1; D call uncertain. The CDR3 is 14 residues long. V lost 2 bases, J lost 3 bases, and 10 bases lay in between. The CDR3 protein is CASSLWGRDTEAFF. Written as DNA, the CDR3 is TGTGCCAGCAGTTTATGGGGTAGGGACACTGAAGCTTTCTTT.

This clonotype was detected only a few times. V and J are TRBV5-1 and TRBJ2-1; TRBD2 matches at 12 bases. V trimming: 1 base; J trimming: 5 bases; junction bases outside the gene matches: 1. Germline-derived CDR1 and CDR2 are SGHRS and YFSETQ. The CDR3 sequence is 15 residues long. The CDR3 sequence is CASSLSSGGDNEQFF. CDR3 in DNA: TGCGCCAGCAGCTTGTCTAGCGGGGGGGACAATGAGCAGTTCTTC.

This clonotype was counted at least ten times. The chain combines TRBV3-1 with TRBJ1-1, with TRBD1 matching over 7 bases. Per germline, CDR1 LGHDT and CDR2 YNNKEL (reference sequence). The V segment lost 2 bases and the J segment 10 bases; nucleotides outside the gene matches: 1. This CDR3 has 11 residues. The DNA of the CDR3 is TGTGCCAGCAGCCAAACAGGGGTAGCTTTCTTT. It encodes CASSQTGVAFF.

The chain carries TRBV6-6 and TRBJ1-2; 7 positions match TRBD1. The CDR3 spans 13 residues. With 7 bases clipped from V and 5 bases from J, the junction kept 7 bases outside the gene matches. CDR1 and CDR2 from the germline V gene are MNHNY and SVGAGI (reference sequence). CDR3 nucleotides: TGTGCCAGCATCGCAGGGGACAGATATGGCTACACCTTC. It specifies CASIAGDRYGYTF.

Many counts were recorded for this clonotype. This chain connects TRBV7-9 to TRBJ2-7; D possibly corresponds to TRBD2 (6 bases). V lost 5 bases and J lost 1, with 12 bases in between. Germline CDR1 reads SEHNR; CDR2 reads FQNEAQ (reference sequence). The CDR3 loop spans 14 amino acids. This CDR3 is CASSPMGGSYEQYV. The CDR3 DNA sequence: TGTGCCAGCAGCCCGATGGGGGGATCCTACGAGCAGTACGTC.

This clonotype was found many times. The J gene is TRBJ2-3, the V gene TRBV11-2; tentatively, D is TRBD1 (5 bases). CDR1 SGHAT and CDR2 FQNNGV come from the germline V gene. This CDR3 region has 16 residues. Trimming took off 1 base at V and 2 bases at J, with 13 bases between the two ends. In nucleotides, the CDR3 is TGTGCCAGCAGCTTAGCGGCAGGGAAACCCACAGATACGCAGTATTTT. Its translation is CASSLAAGKPTDTQYF.

This clonotype was counted between two and nine times. The chain uses TRBV6-6 and TRBJ2-3; no reliable D call. V was trimmed by 8 bases and J by 2 bases, leaving 11 bases between them. The CDR3 has 13 residues. Germline assignment: CDR1 MNHNY and CDR2 SVGAGI (reference sequence). Here the CDR3 DNA reads TGTGCCAGCTTCCGCATTAACACAGATACGCAGTATTTT. Amino acid sequence: CASFRINTDTQYF.

This clonotype was seen ten or more times. The chain has TRBV7-9 and TRBJ2-3; the D is unclear. Germline V gene lookup returns CDR1 SEHNR and CDR2 FQNEAQ (reference sequence). Trimming stripped 4 bases from V and 6 bases from J, with 8 bases between. This CDR3 has 12 amino acids. The CDR3 DNA is TGTGCCAGCAGCTCGGATCAGGATACGCAGTATTTT. It is translated as CASSSDQDTQYF.

As to this clonotype: Since a much larger clone is just one base distant, this may be a read error. The rearrangement uses TRBV4-3 and TRBJ2-3; 12 bases line up with TRBD2. Germline loops: CDR1 LGHNA, CDR2 YSLEER. This CDR3 has 16 residues. The chain's CDR3 is CASSETSGGYTDTRYF. The CDR3 coding sequence is TGCGCCAGCAGCGAGACTAGCGGGGGCTATACAGATACGCGGTATTTT.

This clonotype was picked up many times. V is TRBV7-9 and J is TRBJ2-7; possible D gene TRBD2, 5 bases. The CDR3 sequence is 14 residues long. Per germline, CDR1 SEHNR and CDR2 FQNEAQ (reference sequence). Deletions cut 3 bases from V and 4 bases from J, with 13 bases between. The CDR3, as DNA: TGTGCCAGCAGCTTTGAGGGTGTTGGTTACGAGCAGTACTTC. Translating gives CASSFEGVGYEQYF.

This clonotype appeared many times. The rearrangement links TRBV20-1 to TRBJ2-7; 11 positions match TRBD2. The V segment lost 6 bases and the J segment 2 bases; nucleotides outside the gene matches: 6. The CDR3 length is 14 residues. The germline V gene encodes CDR1 DFQATT and CDR2 SNEGSKA (reference sequence). For the CDR3, the DNA is TGCAGTGCCACGACTAGCGGGGCCCCCTACGAGCAGTACTTC. Its protein is CSATTSGAPYEQYF.

Many counts were recorded for this clonotype. DNA of the CDR3: TGTGCCAGCAGCCCGGCGGGACAGGCCTATGGCTACACCTTC. Its translation is CASSPAGQAYGYTF. The chain has TRBV7-2 and TRBJ1-2; TRBD1 matches 8 bases. The CDR3 runs 14 residues. CDR1 SGHTA and CDR2 FQGNSA come from the germline V gene. Germline trimming cut 5 bases from V and 4 bases from J; bases unmatched to any gene: 6.

This rearrangement joins TRBV4-1 to TRBJ2-5, with D possibly being TRBD1 (5 bases). V lost 0 bases, J lost 5 bases, and 19 bases lay in between. The CDR3 extends over 17 amino acids. Germline CDR1 MGHRA, CDR2 YSYEKL. As DNA, the CDR3 is TGCGCCAGCAGCCAAGAGTCTTGGGGTAGGGGCCCGGAGACCCAGTACTTC. This gives the protein CASSQESWGRGPETQYF.

CDR3 amino acids: CASSRVMSGNSGANVLTF. The CDR3 nucleotides are TGTGCCAGCTCACGGGTAATGAGCGGAAACTCTGGGGCCAACGTCCTGACTTTC. This chain uses TRBV18 with TRBJ2-6, with D possibly being TRBD2 (5 bases). CDR1 is KGHSH, CDR2 LQKENI, per germline. V shed 4 bases and J shed 0 bases, with 16 bases lying between them. CDR3 length equals 18 residues.

This clonotype was picked up many times. The chain links TRBV7-2 to TRBJ2-5; possibly TRBD2 for D (6 bases). The germline V gene has CDR1 SGHTA and CDR2 FQGNSA. This CDR3 is 15 amino acids long. V was clipped by 5 bases and J by 5 bases, with 18 bases between them. The CDR3 loop is CASSRGTSSMETQYF. In DNA, the CDR3 is TGTGCCAGCAGCCGAGGTACTAGCTCGATGGAGACCCAGTACTTC. The variable domain in full, with the rest retrieved from reference TRBV7-2 and TRBJ2-5, is GAGVSQSPSNKVTEKGKDVELRCDPISGHTALYWYRQSLGQGLEFLIYFQGNSAPDKSGLPSDRFSAERTGGSVSTLTIQRTQQEDSAVYLCASSRGTSSMETQYFGPGTRLLVL.

V and J are TRBV6-1 and TRBJ1-5, with D perhaps matching TRBD1 (6 bases). Germline loops: CDR1 MNHNS, CDR2 SASEGT. The CDR3 spans 15 residues. The V end lost 6 bases, the J end lost 0 bases, and 12 bases lay between the germline ends. The DNA for the CDR3 is TGTGCCAGCAGGAAGGACAGTTATAGCAATCAGCCCCAGCATTTT. Its translation: CASRKDSYSNQPQHF.